This T cell receptor (beta chain) was found in a study of chemoradiotherapy in HPV16-positive cancers. Study-wide results and caveats: Only two HPV16-positive patients supplied the functional HPV-specificity definition. Candidate HPV-specific clones and E7-related TCR motifs grew in tumor during treatment. HPV-responsive T-cell expansion during chemoradiotherapy was linked to improved recurrence-free survival in HPV16-positive patients.

Details on this clone: Its antigen is as yet unknown.

Data came from immunoSEQ multiplex PCR; TCRdb stores just in-frame clones and leaves some out. The sample records approximately 15,000 clones, roughly 79% being singletons. V lost 3 bases and J lost 6; bases outside the gene matches: 6. Germline V lookup: CDR1 SGHAT, CDR2 FQNNGV. The CDR3 sequence is 14 residues long. Over chemoradiotherapy, repertoires were sampled more than once. Sampling was performed from a patient who underwent chemoradiotherapy. V and J are TRBV11-2 and TRBJ2-3; 7 nucleotides align to TRBD2. The clonotype was recovered from a human donor with HPV-associated anogenital cancer. CDR3 sequence (DNA): TGTGCCAGCAGCTTCCGGGACTACCCCGATACGCAGTATTTT. The encoded protein is CASSFRDYPDTQYF.